Included here is one TCR beta chain sequence, with context. There are 15 residues in the CDR3. V lost 1 base to trimming and J lost 4 bases, with 13 bases between them. Germline V gives CDR1 LNHDA, CDR2 SQIVND (reference sequence). The source of the sample is a study of blood T cell repertoires in COVID-19. For the study at large: Some COVID-19 samples were acute and others convalescent; all came from the United States, Italy and Spain. T cells, B-cell-depleted T cells, or PBMCs supplied cDNA or gDNA.

The authors' processing: For nucleated cells, counts were estimated from reference gene primer amplification. The repertoire was sequenced with immunoSEQ multiplex PCR; TCRdb's copy has only in-frame clones and lacks some. V, J and clone size were drawn from that table, and D and trimming were deduced from the DNA. The sample holds 150,000 to 200,000 clones, roughly 87% seen once. This TCR derives from a man between 60 and 75 years old with active or convalescent COVID-19. The sequenced sample consisted of peripheral blood. The rearrangement joins TRBV19 to TRBJ1-2; D is ambiguous. CDR3 loop: CASSIVEVGVYGYTF. CDR3 DNA: TGTGCCAGTAGTATAGTAGAGGTCGGGGTCTATGGCTACACCTTC.